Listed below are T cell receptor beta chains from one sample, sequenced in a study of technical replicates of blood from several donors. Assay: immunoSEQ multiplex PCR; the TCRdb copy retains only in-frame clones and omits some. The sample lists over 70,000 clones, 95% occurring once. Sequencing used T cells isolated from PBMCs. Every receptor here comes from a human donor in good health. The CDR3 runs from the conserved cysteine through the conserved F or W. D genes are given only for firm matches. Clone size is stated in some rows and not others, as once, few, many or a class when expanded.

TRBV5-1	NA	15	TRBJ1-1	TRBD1	CASSLEGARNTEAFF	TGCGCCAGCAGCTTGGAGGGGGCTAGGAACACTGAAGCTTTCTTT
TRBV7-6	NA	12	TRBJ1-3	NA	CASKSGGNTIYF	TGTGCCAGCAAAAGCGGAGGAAACACCATATATTTT
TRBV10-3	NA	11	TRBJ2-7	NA	CAISEGAGQYF	TGTGCCATCAGTGAGGGAGCCGGGCAGTACTTC
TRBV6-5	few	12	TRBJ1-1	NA	CASSTGNTEAFF	TGTGCCAGCAGTACAGGGAACACTGAAGCTTTCTTT
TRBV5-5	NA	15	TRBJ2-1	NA	CASSLVPPILNEQFF	TGTGCCAGCAGCTTGGTTCCCCCTATTTTGAATGAGCAGTTCTTC
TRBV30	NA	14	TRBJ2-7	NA	CAWSGGAVAYEQYF	TGTGCCTGGAGTGGCGGAGCTGTAGCCTACGAGCAGTACTTC
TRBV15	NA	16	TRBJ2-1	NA	CATSSPFEGDGDEQFF	TGTGCCACCAGCAGCCCCTTCGAGGGAGATGGCGATGAGCAGTTCTTC
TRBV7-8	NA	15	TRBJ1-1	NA	CASSLTGIQGTEAFF	TGTGCCAGCAGCCTGACAGGAATTCAGGGAACTGAAGCTTTCTTT
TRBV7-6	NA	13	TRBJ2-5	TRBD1	CASRSGGWETQYF	TGTGCCAGCAGGTCAGGGGGTTGGGAGACCCAGTACTTC
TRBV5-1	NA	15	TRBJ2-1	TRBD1	CASRLTGTGVNEQFF	TGCGCCAGCAGGCTCACCGGGACAGGGGTCAATGAGCAGTTCTTC
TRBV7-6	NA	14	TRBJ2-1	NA	CASSLVAEDNEQFF	TGTGCCAGCAGCTTAGTGGCGGAGGACAATGAGCAGTTCTTC
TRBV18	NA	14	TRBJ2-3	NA	CASSPRERTDTQYF	TGTGCCAGCTCACCGAGGGAACGCACAGATACGCAGTATTTT
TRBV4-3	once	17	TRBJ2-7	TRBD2	CASSHDRLAEISYEQYF	TGCGCCAGCAGCCACGACCGACTAGCGGAAATCTCCTACGAGCAGTACTTC
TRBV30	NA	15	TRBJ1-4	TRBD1	CAWSASGGFGEKLFF	TGTGCCTGGAGTGCATCAGGGGGCTTTGGTGAAAAACTGTTTTTT
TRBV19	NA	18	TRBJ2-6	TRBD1	CASRTGQGAHAGANVLTF	TGTGCCAGTAGGACAGGACAGGGGGCTCATGCTGGGGCCAACGTCCTGACTTTC
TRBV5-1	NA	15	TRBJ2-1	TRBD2	CASSLTSGHGGEQFF	TGCGCCAGCAGCTTGACTAGCGGCCATGGAGGTGAGCAGTTCTTC
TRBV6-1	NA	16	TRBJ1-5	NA	CASSESPRAGGQPQHF	TGTGCCAGCAGTGAAAGTCCACGCGCGGGGGGTCAGCCCCAGCATTTT
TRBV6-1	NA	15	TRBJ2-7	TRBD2	CASRDTSGRVYEQYF	TGTGCCAGCAGAGACACTAGCGGGAGGGTTTACGAGCAGTACTTC
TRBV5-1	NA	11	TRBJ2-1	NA	CASSGGYEQFF	TGCGCCAGCAGCGGAGGCTATGAACAGTTCTTC
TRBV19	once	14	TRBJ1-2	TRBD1	CASSIGQGALGYTF	TGTGCCAGTAGTATAGGACAGGGGGCGCTTGGCTACACCTTC
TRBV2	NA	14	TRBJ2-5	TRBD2	CASRSGSMEETQYF	TGTGCCAGCAGGAGCGGGAGCATGGAGGAGACCCAGTACTTC
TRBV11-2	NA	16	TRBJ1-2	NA	CASSLTDGGWGYGYTF	TGTGCCAGCAGCCTAACGGACGGGGGTTGGGGCTATGGCTACACCTTC
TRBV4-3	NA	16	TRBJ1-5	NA	CASSRSRAGDFQPQHF	TGCGCCAGCAGCCGCTCCCGAGCGGGGGATTTTCAGCCCCAGCATTTT
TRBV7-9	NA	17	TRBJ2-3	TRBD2	CASSLAPFSGRGDTQYF	TGTGCCAGCAGCTTAGCTCCCTTTAGCGGGAGAGGAGATACGCAGTATTTT
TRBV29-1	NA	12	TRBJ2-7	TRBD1	CSVGTGVYEQYF	TGCAGCGTGGGGACAGGGGTATACGAGCAGTACTTC
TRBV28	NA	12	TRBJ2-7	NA	CASSGSSYEQYF	TGTGCCAGCTCAGGCAGCTCCTACGAGCAGTACTTC
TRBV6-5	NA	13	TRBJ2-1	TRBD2	CASSLVAGNEQFF	TGTGCCAGCAGTCTCGTAGCGGGGAATGAGCAGTTCTTC
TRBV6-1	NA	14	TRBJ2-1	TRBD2	CASSEQGGRNEQFF	TGTGCCAGCAGTGAACAGGGAGGGCGCAATGAGCAGTTCTTC
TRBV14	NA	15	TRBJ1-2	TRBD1	CASSQAGTGTYGYTF	TGTGCCAGCAGCCAAGCAGGGACAGGGACCTATGGCTACACCTTC
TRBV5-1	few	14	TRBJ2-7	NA	CASSHSGATYEQYF	TGCGCCAGCAGCCATTCAGGGGCGACCTACGAGCAGTACTTC
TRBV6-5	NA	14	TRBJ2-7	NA	CASSYSIGGYEQYF	TGTGCCAGCAGTTACTCGATAGGGGGATACGAGCAGTACTTC
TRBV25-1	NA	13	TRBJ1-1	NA	CASSFAVNTEAFF	TGTGCCAGCTCCTTTGCGGTTAACACTGAAGCTTTCTTT
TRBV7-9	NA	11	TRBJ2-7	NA	CASSQITLQYF	TGTGCCAGCAGCCAGATAACGCTGCAGTACTTC
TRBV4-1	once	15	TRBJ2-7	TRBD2	CASSQGSGRGYEQYF	TGCGCCAGCAGCCAAGGTAGCGGGAGGGGGTACGAGCAGTACTTC
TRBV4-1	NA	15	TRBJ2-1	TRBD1	CASSDGQGARDEQFF	TGCGCCAGCAGCGATGGACAGGGGGCCAGGGATGAGCAGTTCTTC
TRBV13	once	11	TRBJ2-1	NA	CASSPSNEQFF	TGTGCCAGCAGCCCGTCCAATGAGCAGTTCTTC
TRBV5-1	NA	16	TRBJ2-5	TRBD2	CARKNVGLAAPGTQYF	TGCGCCAGAAAAAATGTAGGACTAGCGGCCCCCGGGACCCAGTACTTC
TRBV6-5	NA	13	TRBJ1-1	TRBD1	CASSTGVGTEAFF	TGTGCCAGCAGTACAGGGGTCGGCACTGAAGCTTTCTTT
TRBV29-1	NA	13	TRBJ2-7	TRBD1	CSVAGGWTYEQYF	TGCAGCGTTGCAGGGGGTTGGACCTACGAGCAGTACTTC
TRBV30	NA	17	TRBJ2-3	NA	CAWSVGFGGGETDTQYF	TGTGCCTGGAGTGTAGGGTTTGGTGGCGGGGAAACAGATACGCAGTATTTT
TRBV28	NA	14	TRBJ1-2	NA	CASSFPSGNYGYTF	TGTGCCAGCAGTTTCCCCTCGGGGAACTATGGCTACACCTTC
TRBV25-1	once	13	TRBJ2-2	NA	CASSNYNTGELFF	TGTGCCAGCAGCAACTATAACACCGGGGAGCTGTTTTTT
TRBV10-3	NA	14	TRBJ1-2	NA	CAISPPGGPSGYTF	TGTGCCATCAGCCCTCCCGGGGGGCCTAGTGGCTACACCTTC
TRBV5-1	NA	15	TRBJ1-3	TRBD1	CASSLGTGAGNTIYF	TGCGCCAGCAGCTTGGGAACAGGGGCTGGAAACACCATATATTTT
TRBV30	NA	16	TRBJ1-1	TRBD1	CAWIYRSQGARTEAFF	TGTGCCTGGATATACCGCTCACAGGGGGCAAGGACTGAAGCTTTCTTT
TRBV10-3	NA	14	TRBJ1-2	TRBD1	CAIAWDRETEGYTF	TGTGCCATAGCCTGGGACAGGGAGACTGAAGGCTACACCTTC
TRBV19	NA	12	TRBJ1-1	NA	CASSPGGTEAFF	TGTGCCAGTAGCCCCGGCGGGACTGAAGCTTTCTTT
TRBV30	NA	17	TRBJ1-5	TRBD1	CAWSVDRGGRSNQPQHF	TGTGCCTGGAGTGTTGACAGGGGAGGGAGGAGCAATCAGCCCCAGCATTTT
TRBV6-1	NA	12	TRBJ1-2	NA	CASSSDSYGYTF	TGTGCCAGCAGTTCCGACAGCTATGGCTACACTTTC